The entry below describes one TCR beta chain. Its antigen is not identified. The data belong to a study of cytomegalovirus exposure and HLA in healthy donors. This CDR3 region has 13 residues. V trimming: 5 bases; J trimming: 11 bases; junction bases outside the gene matches: 9. Germline V gene lookup returns CDR1 MNHEY and CDR2 SMNVEV (reference sequence). PCR primers comprised 60 Vbeta and 13 Jbeta primers. Measured with immunoSEQ multiplex PCR; TCRdb has only the in-frame clones, and not every one. This table holds about 140,000 clones, 76% found once. General study findings and limits: A later analysis linked a missense variant in DCLRE1C to the trimming of TCR beta V and J genes. Analyzed later, most CMV-associated TCR beta chains appeared HLA-restricted.

This clonotype was obtained from a man between 18 and 35 years old in good health and CMV-seronegative. V gene TRBV27 combines with J gene TRBJ1-1; TRBD1 matches 9 bases. Sequenced material: PBMCs. The chain's CDR3 is CASSPDRGPAAFF. The CDR3 DNA is TGTGCCAGCAGTCCGGACAGGGGCCCCGCCGCTTTCTTT.